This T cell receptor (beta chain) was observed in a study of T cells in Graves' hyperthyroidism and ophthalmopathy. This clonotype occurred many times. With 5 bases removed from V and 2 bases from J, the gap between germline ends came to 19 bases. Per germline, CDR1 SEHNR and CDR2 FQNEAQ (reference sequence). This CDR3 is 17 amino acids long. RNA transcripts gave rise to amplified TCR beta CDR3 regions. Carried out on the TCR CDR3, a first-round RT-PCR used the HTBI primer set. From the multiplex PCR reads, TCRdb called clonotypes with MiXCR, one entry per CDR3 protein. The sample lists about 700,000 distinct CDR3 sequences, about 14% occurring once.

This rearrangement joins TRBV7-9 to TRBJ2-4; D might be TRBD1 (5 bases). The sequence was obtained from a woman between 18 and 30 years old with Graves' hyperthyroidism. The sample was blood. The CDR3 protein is CASSPFLGVETKNIQYF. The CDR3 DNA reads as TGTGCCAGCAGCCCCTTCCTAGGGGTGGAGACCAAAAACATTCAGTACTTC.